One and the same sample provided the 14 T cell receptor beta chains below, sequenced in a study of cytomegalovirus exposure and HLA in healthy donors (dated by TCRdb to 2015 to 2018). The library was obtained by the immunoSEQ multiplex PCR assay. The multiplex PCR relied on a mix of 60 forward primers for TCR Vbeta segments and 13 reverse primers for TCR Jbeta segments. In TCRdb, the immuneACCESS table is reduced to in-frame sequences with V and J assigned. These tables do not hold every clone; where another copy was compared, an unresolved V gene accounts for under half, and the others remain unexplained. For this sample there are fewer than 200,000 clones; about 75% appear just once. The ten largest account for around 0.98% of the sample. Sequences were obtained from PBMCs. These receptors all come from a woman between 45 and 60 years old in good health and CMV-seropositive.

This clone has only a few counts. Written as DNA, the CDR3 is TGTGCCAGCAGCATGGGCAGGGGGCAGGGGTCTGGCTCCTACAATGAGCAGTTCTTC. Amino acid sequence: CASSMGRGQGSGSYNEQFF. This chain joins TRBV21-1 and TRBJ2-1; TRBD1, the table's D call, was not compared with the DNA. TRBV21-1 corresponds to a pseudogene. The CDR3 consists of 19 residues.

V is TRBV27 and J is TRBJ2-7, with 8 bases identical to TRBD1. Germline CDR1 reads MNHEY; CDR2 reads SMNVEV (reference sequence). V lost 1 base, J lost 3 bases, and 8 bases stayed unmatched. This CDR3 has 16 residues. CDR3 in DNA: TGTGCCAGCAGTTTATTCGGGACAGGTCTTGACTACGAGCAGTACTTC. Protein: CASSLFGTGLDYEQYF.

V gene TRBV6-5 combines with J gene TRBJ1-4; D might be TRBD1 (5 bases). This CDR3 is built from 14 residues. CDR1 and CDR2 (germline): MNHEY, SVGAGI. Trimming stripped 7 bases from V and 7 bases from J, with 16 bases between. CDR3 DNA: TGTGCCAGCAAGGAAGGCAGGGTGGGTGAAAAACTGTTTTTT. It specifies CASKEGRVGEKLFF.

This clone has only a few counts. J is TRBJ2-1 and V is TRBV14; the D gene is possibly TRBD2 (6 bases). V was cut by 1 base and J by 7 bases, with 17 bases left in between. This CDR3 has 16 residues. CDR1 is SGHDN and CDR2 is FVKESK in the germline V gene. The CDR3 DNA is TGTGCCAGCAGCCAAGTCCCGGGGGAAATAGGGAATGAGCAGTTCTTC. It codes for CASSQVPGEIGNEQFF. The whole variable domain, filled in from reference TRBV14 and TRBJ2-1, reads EAGVTQFPSHSVIEKGQTVTLRCDPISGHDNLYWYRRVMGKEIKFLLHFVKESKQDESGMPNNRFLAERTGGTYSTLKVQPAELEDSGVYFCASSQVPGEIGNEQFFGPGTRLTVL.

This clone occurred once. The chain links TRBV5-4 to TRBJ1-2, with 7 bases lining up with TRBD1. In germline, CDR1 is SGHNT, CDR2 YYREEE (reference sequence). This CDR3 has 14 residues. J was trimmed by 6 bases and V by 2 bases; bases with no gene match: 7. The CDR3 DNA is TGTGCCAGCAGCTTACAGGGGCCGAAACATGGCTACACCTTC. This encodes CASSLQGPKHGYTF.

The chain recombines TRBV2 with TRBJ2-1, with 8 bases fitting TRBD1. The CDR3 runs to 15 residues. Trimming took 4 bases from V and 7 from J; bases not matched to a gene: 9. Germline values: CDR1 SNHLY, CDR2 FYNNEI. The CDR3 DNA sequence: TGTGCCAGCAGTGCGTCGCAGGGGGCGAGGAATGAGCAGTTCTTC. Amino acids: CASSASQGARNEQFF. The whole variable domain, remainder taken from reference TRBV2 and TRBJ2-1, is EPEVTQTPSHQVTQMGQEVILRCVPISNHLYFYWYRQILGQKVEFLVSFYNNEISEKSEIFDDQFSVERPDGSNFTLKIRSTKLEDSAMYFCASSASQGARNEQFFGPGTRLTVL.

The chain links TRBV9 to TRBJ2-3, with a possible D match to TRBD2 (6 bases). The CDR3 is 15 amino acids. Trimming pared 2 bases from V and 2 bases from J, leaving 12 bases between. Germline CDR1 reads SGDLS; CDR2 reads YYNGEE. As DNA, the CDR3 is TGTGCCAGCAGCGTGGGAGGTCGGCACACAGATACGCAGTATTTT. This encodes CASSVGGRHTDTQYF. Filled out from reference TRBV9 and TRBJ2-3, the complete variable domain reads DSGVTQTPKHLITATGQRVTLRCSPRSGDLSVYWYQQSLDQGLQFLIQYYNGEERAKGNILERFSAQQFPDLHSELNLSSLELGDSALYFCASSVGGRHTDTQYFGPGTRLTVL.

The chain recombines TRBV7-9 with TRBJ1-1; 7 bases align to TRBD1. Germline V gives CDR1 SEHNR, CDR2 FQNEAQ (reference sequence). This CDR3 is built from 17 residues. J was trimmed by 0 bases and V by 5 bases; bases with no gene match: 12. DNA of the CDR3: TGTGCCAGCAGCCACGGCTATAGGGGGCGAGTGAACACTGAAGCTTTCTTT. Protein product: CASSHGYRGRVNTEAFF.

The chain links TRBV6-1 to TRBJ2-1, with 7 bases aligning to TRBD1. V trimming: 5 bases; J trimming: 5 bases; junction bases outside the gene matches: 3. The CDR3 runs 13 residues. The germline V gene encodes CDR1 MNHNS and CDR2 SASEGT. The DNA for the CDR3 is TGTGCCAGCAGTTCACAGGGGAACAATGAGCAGTTCTTC. This translates into CASSSQGNNEQFF.

V gene TRBV7-9 combines with J gene TRBJ2-7; the D gene is possibly TRBD1 (5 bases). Germline CDR1 reads SEHNR; CDR2 reads FQNEAQ (reference sequence). This CDR3 comprises 13 residues. Trimming left V 5 bases short and J 2 bases short, with 10 bases between. This CDR3 is CASSPLGAYEQYF. The CDR3 coding sequence is TGTGCCAGCAGCCCGCTAGGGGCCTACGAGCAGTACTTC.

On this clone: The junction does not match germline at one end; this may be a read error. J is TRBJ1-4 and V is TRBV7-8; the D is unclear. This CDR3 has 14 amino acids. Germline V gene sequence: CDR1 SGHVS, CDR2 FQNEAQ. This CDR3 reads CASTLAGPFEKLFF. DNA of the CDR3: TGTGCCAGCACCTTAGCGGGCCCGTTCGAAAAACTGTTTTTT. The whole variable domain, remainder taken from reference TRBV7-8 and TRBJ1-4, is GAGVSQSPRYKVAKRGQDVALRCDPISGHVSLFWYQQALGQGPEFLTYFQNEAQLDKSGLPSDRFFAERPEGSVSTLKIQRTQQEDSAVYLCASTLAGPFEKLFFGSGTQLSVL.

The J gene is TRBJ2-4, the V gene TRBV2; 7 nucleotides match TRBD1. CDR1 is SNHLY and CDR2 is FYNNEI in the germline V gene. V lost 7 bases to trimming and J lost 8 bases; unmatched junction nucleotides: 8. There are 13 residues in the CDR3. CDR3 in amino acids: CASKGALSDIQYF. The CDR3 DNA follows: TGTGCCAGCAAGGGGGCCCTGAGTGACATTCAGTACTTC.

J is TRBJ2-2 and V is TRBV5-6; the match to TRBD1 covers 12 bases. The ends lost 4 bases at V and 5 bases at J; junction bases unmatched: 6. The germline CDR1 and CDR2 sequences are SGHDT and YYEEEE. This CDR3 spans 16 amino acids. This CDR3 is CASSPGTGGYTGELFF. The CDR3 DNA follows: TGTGCCAGCAGCCCCGGGACAGGGGGCTATACCGGGGAGCTGTTTTTT.

This chain connects TRBV5-5 to TRBJ2-4; D uncertain. V dropped 0 bases and J dropped 7 bases, with 8 bases sitting between them. Germline V lookup: CDR1 SGHKS, CDR2 YYEKEE (reference sequence). This CDR3 has 13 amino acids. The CDR3 region has the DNA TGTGCCAGCAGCTTGGAAGGAGTGAACATTCAGTACTTC. Residues: CASSLEGVNIQYF.